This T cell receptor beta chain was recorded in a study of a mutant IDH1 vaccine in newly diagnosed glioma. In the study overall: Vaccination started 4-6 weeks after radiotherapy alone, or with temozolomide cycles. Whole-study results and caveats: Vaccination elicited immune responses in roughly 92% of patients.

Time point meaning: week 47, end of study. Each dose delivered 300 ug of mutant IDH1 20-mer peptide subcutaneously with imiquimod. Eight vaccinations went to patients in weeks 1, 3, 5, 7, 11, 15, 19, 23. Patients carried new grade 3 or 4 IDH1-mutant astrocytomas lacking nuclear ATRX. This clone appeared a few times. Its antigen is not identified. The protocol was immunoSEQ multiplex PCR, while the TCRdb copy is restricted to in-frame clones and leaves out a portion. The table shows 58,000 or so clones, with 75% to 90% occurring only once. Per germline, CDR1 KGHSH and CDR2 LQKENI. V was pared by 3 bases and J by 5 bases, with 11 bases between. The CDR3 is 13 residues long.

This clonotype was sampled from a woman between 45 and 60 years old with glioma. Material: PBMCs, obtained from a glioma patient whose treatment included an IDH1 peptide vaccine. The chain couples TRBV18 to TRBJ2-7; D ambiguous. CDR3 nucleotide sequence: TGTGCCAGCTCACCCGACGGTCGGGACGAGCAGTACTTC. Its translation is CASSPDGRDEQYF.